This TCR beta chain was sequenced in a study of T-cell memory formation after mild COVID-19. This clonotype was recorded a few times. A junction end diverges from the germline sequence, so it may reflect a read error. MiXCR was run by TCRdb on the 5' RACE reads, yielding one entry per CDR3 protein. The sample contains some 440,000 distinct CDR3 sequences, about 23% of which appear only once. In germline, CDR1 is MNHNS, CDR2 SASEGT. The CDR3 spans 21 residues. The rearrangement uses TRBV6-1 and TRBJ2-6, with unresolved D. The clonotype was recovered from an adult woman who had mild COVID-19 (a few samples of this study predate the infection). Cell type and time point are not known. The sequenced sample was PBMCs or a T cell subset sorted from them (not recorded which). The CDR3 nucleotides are TGTGCCAGCAGTGAGCGTTGGGTTCCCCCGACCTCAATCTCTCGGGCCAACGTCCTGACTTTC. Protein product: CASSERWVPPTSISRANVLTF.